Each of the 27 T cell receptor beta chains below was sequenced from the same sample in a study of T-cell memory formation after mild COVID-19. TCRdb redid the calling of the 5' RACE reads with MiXCR, one entry per CDR3 protein. The sample shows 300,000 to 400,000 distinct CDR3 sequences, under 25% of them seen only once. The material sequenced was PBMCs or a T cell subset sorted from them (not recorded which). The receptors derive from an adult woman who had mild COVID-19 (a few samples of this study predate the infection). Cell type and time point are not known.

This clonotype was picked up a small number of times. This rearrangement joins TRBV6-1 to TRBJ1-5; 8 bases map to TRBD1. CDR3 length: 15 residues. Trimming removed 8 bases from V and 1 base from J; junction bases left unmatched: 7. The germline V gene has CDR1 MNHNS and CDR2 SASEGT. Written as DNA, the CDR3 is TGTGCCAGCGGGCAGGGGGCCAGAAGCAATCAGCCCCAGCATTTT. This encodes CASGQGARSNQPQHF.

The chain couples TRBV25-1 to TRBJ2-4; 7 positions agree with TRBD1. With 1 base clipped from V and 2 bases from J, the junction kept 2 bases outside the gene matches. Germline V lookup: CDR1 MGHDK, CDR2 SYGVNS. The CDR3 consists of 15 residues. The CDR3 region is CASSEWDSTKNIQYF. In DNA, the CDR3 is TGTGCCAGCAGTGAATGGGACAGCACCAAAAACATTCAGTACTTC. The full variable domain, its missing parts supplied by reference TRBV25-1 and TRBJ2-4, is EADIYQTPRYLVIGTGKKITLECSQTMGHDKMYWYQQDPGMELHLIHYSYGVNSTEKGDLSSESTVSRIRTEHFPLTLESARPSHTSQYLCASSEWDSTKNIQYFGAGTRLSVL.

This clonotype was seen a few times. The rearrangement joins TRBV7-3 to TRBJ2-7, with D possibly being TRBD1 (6 bases). The length of the CDR3 is 15 residues. Germline loops: CDR1 SGHTA, CDR2 FQGTGA. With 3 bases removed from V and 4 bases from J, the gap between germline ends came to 16 bases. The CDR3 bases are TGTGCCAGCAGCTTGGGCACAGGGTGGAGATACGAGCAGTACTTC. Protein sequence: CASSLGTGWRYEQYF.

This clonotype has only a few counts. The CDR3 nucleotides read TGCGCCAGCAGCCCAAACCGACAGGGACCTGGGGACCCGAGGTACTTC. This encodes CASSPNRQGPGDPRYF. The gene calls are TRBV4-3 and TRBJ2-7; 7 nucleotides line up with TRBD1. CDR3 length: 16 amino acids. The germline gives CDR1 LGHNA, CDR2 YSLEER. Germline trimming cut 4 bases from V and 12 bases from J; bases unmatched to any gene: 21.

The chain links TRBV5-5 to TRBJ2-7; TRBD1 agrees at 7 bases. The CDR3 is 16 residues long. Germline V CDR1 and CDR2: SGHKS, YYEKEE (reference sequence). J was trimmed by 2 bases and V by 0 bases; bases with no gene match: 8. CDR3 amino acids: CASSLAGTDGTYEQYF. The CDR3 region has the DNA TGTGCCAGCAGCTTGGCCGGGACAGACGGAACCTACGAGCAGTACTTC.

The chain links TRBV5-1 to TRBJ2-5; 8 bases are a match to TRBD2. Per the germline V gene, CDR1 is SGHRS and CDR2 is YFSETQ. Losses at the gene ends were 0 bases for V and 4 bases for J; bases not matched to a gene: 8. The CDR3 sequence is 16 residues long. In DNA form, the CDR3 reads TGCGCCAGCAGCTTGGAGGGGAGCGGGAGTGGAGAGACCCAGTACTTC. Residues: CASSLEGSGSGETQYF.

J is TRBJ2-6 and V is TRBV2, with D unresolved. The ends were cut back, 4 bases at V and 0 bases at J, with 7 bases in the middle. This CDR3 spans 15 amino acids. Germline V gene data show CDR1 as SNHLY and CDR2 as FYNNEI. As DNA, the CDR3 is TGTGCCAGCAGTGTTCGGAGCTCTGGGGCCAACGTCCTGACTTTC. Protein sequence: CASSVRSSGANVLTF. The whole variable domain, filled in from reference TRBV2 and TRBJ2-6, reads EPEVTQTPSHQVTQMGQEVILRCVPISNHLYFYWYRQILGQKVEFLVSFYNNEISEKSEIFDDQFSVERPDGSNFTLKIRSTKLEDSAMYFCASSVRSSGANVLTFGAGSRLTVL.

The chain employs TRBV19 and TRBJ2-1; TRBD1 might be the D (6 bases). The CDR3 totals 14 residues. Looked up from germline, CDR1 is LNHDA and CDR2 is SQIVND (reference sequence). V lost 4 bases, J lost 6 bases, and 13 bases lay in between. The DNA of the CDR3 is TGTGCCAGTAGTACAGGACACAGGGCCAATGAGCAGTTCTTC. This gives the protein CASSTGHRANEQFF.

This clonotype was seen only a few times. The rearrangement links TRBV2 to TRBJ1-5; 8 bases match TRBD1. The V and J ends lost 2 bases and 7 bases, in that order; junction bases with no gene match: 7. Germline lookup yields CDR1 SNHLY and CDR2 FYNNEI. The CDR3 contains 15 residues. CDR3 protein: CASSENRGYLQPQHF. The CDR3 region has the DNA TGTGCCAGCAGTGAAAACAGGGGGTACCTACAGCCCCAGCATTTT.

V gene TRBV3-1 combines with J gene TRBJ1-6, with D possibly TRBD1 on 5 matching bases. The CDR3 extends over 16 amino acids. Trimming removed 4 bases from V and 9 bases from J, with 19 bases in between. The germline CDR1 and CDR2 sequences are LGHDT and YNNKEL (reference sequence). CDR3 amino acids: CASSRTKGPGISPLHF. The CDR3 coding sequence is TGTGCCAGCAGCCGAACCAAGGGACCGGGGATTTCACCCCTCCACTTT. Full variable domain (remainder filled in from reference TRBV3-1 and TRBJ1-6): DTAVSQTPKYLVTQMGNDKSIKCEQNLGHDTMYWYKQDSKKFLKIMFSYNNKELIINETVPNRFSPKSPDKAHLNLHINSLELGDSAVYFCASSRTKGPGISPLHFGNGTRLTVT.

V and J are TRBV24-1 and TRBJ2-1; D remains ambiguous. The CDR3 consists of 13 residues. The germline V gene encodes CDR1 KGHDR and CDR2 SFDVKD. V gave up 0 bases and J gave up 7 bases, with 6 bases separating them. In nucleotides, the CDR3 is TGTGCCACCAGTGATTTGTACGGGAATGAGCAGTTCTTC. Its protein is CATSDLYGNEQFF.

This clonotype was seen a few times. The rearrangement links TRBV7-9 to TRBJ2-7; weak D call: TRBD2 (6 bases). Germline loops: CDR1 SEHNR, CDR2 FQNEAQ (reference sequence). V lost 11 bases and J 0 bases, leaving 17 bases between the germline ends. The CDR3 runs 14 residues. CDR3 sequence: CAFSREQDSYEQYF. CDR3 nucleotides: TGTGCCTTCTCCCGGGAGCAGGACTCCTACGAGCAGTACTTC. The variable domain in full, completed from reference TRBV7-9 and TRBJ2-7, reads DTGVSQNPRHKITKRGQNVTFRCDPISEHNRLYWYRQTLGQGPEFLTYFQNEAQLEKSRLLSDRFSAERPKGSFSTLEIQRTEQGDSAMYLCAFSREQDSYEQYFGPGTRLTVT.

This clonotype has more than one count but fewer than ten. The V call is TRBV18, the J call TRBJ1-1, with D perhaps matching TRBD1 (5 bases). The V gene's germline CDR1 is KGHSH and CDR2 LQKENI. Between the trimmed V and J ends, which lost 3 bases and 1 base, there was a span of 9 bases. This CDR3 contains 14 residues. CDR3 DNA: TGTGCCAGCTCACCGGCCGGGACGAACACTGAAGCTTTCTTT. Protein product: CASSPAGTNTEAFF.

This clonotype appeared a few times. J is TRBJ2-7 and V is TRBV27; no firm D call. Deletions cut 8 bases from V and 4 bases from J, with 15 bases between. Germline V lookup: CDR1 MNHEY, CDR2 SMNVEV (reference sequence). This CDR3 is 13 amino acids long. Written as DNA, the CDR3 is TGTGCCAGCGGTCCTTGGTTGGGGTACGAGCAGTACTTC. Its protein is CASGPWLGYEQYF.

This clonotype has just a few counts. This chain connects TRBV20-1 to TRBJ2-3, with D tentatively TRBD1 or TRBD2 (6 bases each). The CDR3 has 15 residues. Germline V gene data show CDR1 as DFQATT and CDR2 as SNEGSKA (reference sequence). With 4 bases removed from V and 4 bases from J, the gap between germline ends came to 18 bases. CDR3 coding DNA: TGCAGTGCTACTTGTAGGGGGGAGGAGGCAGATACGCAGTATTTT. Residues: CSATCRGEEADTQYF.

This clonotype was seen only a few times. The chain combines TRBV5-4 with TRBJ2-1; 12 nucleotides align to TRBD2. V lost 2 bases to trimming and J lost 4 bases; unmatched junction nucleotides: 4. The CDR3 covers 16 residues. Germline V gene data show CDR1 as SGHNT and CDR2 as YYREEE (reference sequence). In DNA, the CDR3 is TGTGCCAGCAGCTTATCGACTAGCGGGAGATACAATGAGCAGTTCTTC. This translates into CASSLSTSGRYNEQFF. The variable domain in full, completed from reference TRBV5-4 and TRBJ2-1, reads ETGVTQSPTHLIKTRGQQVTLRCSSQSGHNTVSWYQQALGQGPQFIFQYYREEENGRGNFPPRFSGLQFPNYSSELNVNALELDDSALYLCASSLSTSGRYNEQFFGPGTRLTVL.

This clonotype has just a few counts. This rearrangement joins TRBV6-5 to TRBJ2-3; perhaps TRBD2 as D (6 bases). V lost 8 bases to trimming and J lost 3 bases, with 18 bases between them. From germline, CDR1 is MNHEY and CDR2 SVGAGI. This CDR3 has 15 residues. Here the CDR3 DNA reads TGTGCCAGCGGGCCTGGGTTTGGGGGGACAGATACGCAGTATTTT. Its protein is CASGPGFGGTDTQYF.

The chain employs TRBV7-2 and TRBJ2-7; perhaps TRBD2 as D (6 bases). This CDR3 spans 15 amino acids. V was trimmed by 5 bases and J by 3 bases, leaving 17 bases between them. CDR1 is SGHTA, CDR2 FQGNSA, per germline. The CDR3 reads CASSPRLVPHYEQYF. CDR3 DNA: TGTGCCAGCAGCCCAAGACTAGTTCCTCACTACGAGCAGTACTTC.

This clonotype has only a few counts. The chain carries TRBV7-9 and TRBJ2-5; D unclear. Trimming shortened V by 3 bases and J by 2 bases, and 7 bases separated the two germline ends. Per the germline V gene, CDR1 is SEHNR and CDR2 is FQNEAQ (reference sequence). The CDR3 runs 13 residues. CDR3 region: CASSFPTQETQYF. As DNA, the CDR3 is TGTGCCAGCAGCTTTCCTACTCAAGAGACCCAGTACTTC.

J is TRBJ2-1 and V is TRBV20-1, with D perhaps TRBD2 (5 bases). This CDR3 spans 13 amino acids. V was pared by 1 base and J by 4 bases, with 8 bases between. From germline, CDR1 is DFQATT and CDR2 SNEGSKA (reference sequence). This CDR3 is CSARGGLYNEQFF. The DNA for the CDR3 is TGCAGTGCTAGAGGTGGACTGTACAATGAGCAGTTCTTC.

J is TRBJ2-5 and V is TRBV12-3 or TRBV12-4; TRBD2 agrees at 8 bases. Trimming cost V 3 bases and J 4 bases; bases outside gene matches: 10. CDR3 length equals 16 residues. The CDR3 sequence is CASSFGTGGPGETQYF. The CDR3 bases are TGTGCCAGCAGTTTTGGAACGGGAGGGCCAGGAGAGACCCAGTACTTC.

This clonotype has only a few counts. The chain carries TRBV5-4 and TRBJ2-1, with no clear D. CDR1 is SGHNT, CDR2 YYREEE, per germline (reference sequence). This CDR3 is 12 amino acids long. V was trimmed by 4 bases and J by 7 bases, leaving 9 bases between them. CDR3 residues: CASSRVGNEQFF. The CDR3 DNA reads TGTGCCAGCAGCAGGGTAGGAAATGAGCAGTTCTTC.

V and J are TRBV7-8 and TRBJ2-7, with 9 positions matching TRBD1. CDR3 length: 14 residues. Germline CDR1 is SGHVS and CDR2 is FQNEAQ. The ends lost 5 bases at V and 7 bases at J; junction bases unmatched: 9. CDR3 sequence: CASSLWTGAAEQYF. CDR3 sequence (DNA): TGTGCCAGCAGCCTCTGGACAGGGGCGGCGGAGCAGTACTTC. Full variable domain (outside the CDR3, taken from reference TRBV7-8 and TRBJ2-7): GAGVSQSPRYKVAKRGQDVALRCDPISGHVSLFWYQQALGQGPEFLTYFQNEAQLDKSGLPSDRFFAERPEGSVSTLKIQRTQQEDSAVYLCASSLWTGAAEQYFGPGTRLTVT.

In this sample, this clonotype turned up a few times. The chain employs TRBV27 and TRBJ2-7; the match to TRBD1 covers 8 bases. Germline CDR1 and CDR2: MNHEY and SMNVEV (reference sequence). The CDR3 loop spans 14 amino acids. J was trimmed by 6 bases and V by 4 bases; bases with no gene match: 8. CDR3 sequence reads: CASSYTGGYLEQYF. CDR3 nucleotides: TGTGCCAGCAGTTATACAGGGGGATATCTCGAGCAGTACTTC.

This chain uses TRBV5-1 with TRBJ2-1; D call uncertain. The CDR3 runs to 16 residues. Germline loops: CDR1 SGHRS, CDR2 YFSETQ. Trimming stripped 0 bases from V and 0 bases from J, with 10 bases between. The CDR3 reads CASSLGQSSSYNEQFF. CDR3 DNA sequence: TGCGCCAGCAGCTTGGGCCAGTCGAGCTCCTACAATGAGCAGTTCTTC.

The chain joins TRBV20-1 to TRBJ2-1; the D is unclear. The V end was cut by 6 bases, the J end by 8 bases, with 14 bases between. There are 12 residues in the CDR3. CDR1 and CDR2 (germline): DFQATT, SNEGSKA (reference sequence). Here the CDR3 reads CSALSAADEQFF. The CDR3 region has the DNA TGCAGTGCCCTCTCTGCGGCAGATGAGCAGTTCTTC.

The sample holds a few counts of this clonotype. Written as DNA, the CDR3 is TGTGCCACCAGCAGGGGGGGGAGGAGCTCGTATGGGGCCAACGTCCTGACTTTC. Its protein product is CATSRGGRSSYGANVLTF. V and J are TRBV15 and TRBJ2-6, with 7 bases aligning to TRBD2. Losses at the gene ends were 3 bases for V and 3 bases for J; bases not matched to a gene: 11. CDR3 length: 18 residues. Per the germline V gene, CDR1 is LNHNV and CDR2 is YYDKDF (reference sequence).